Shown below are 16 T cell receptor beta chains from a single sample sequenced in a study of blood T cell repertoires in COVID-19 (dated by TCRdb to about 2020). The library was generated by the immunoSEQ multiplex PCR assay. What TCRdb holds here is the immuneACCESS table cut down to in-frame rearrangements. Part of the clones is not present; checked against another copy, under half of the missing clones reflect an unresolved V gene, and the others are unexplained. A total of about 440,000 clones appear in this sample, around 91% of them only once. Approximately 0.65% of the sample is taken by the ten largest. The sample comprised PBMCs or T cells enriched from blood (not recorded which). The source is a man aged 18 to 30 who had recovered from COVID-19.

This rearrangement joins TRBV6-5 to TRBJ1-2; 9 bases are shared with TRBD1. Germline V CDR1 and CDR2: MNHEY, SVGAGI. This CDR3 spans 14 amino acids. V lost 6 bases to trimming and J lost 6 bases; unmatched junction nucleotides: 8. CDR3 region: CASSPFGTGHGYTF. CDR3 DNA: TGTGCCAGCAGCCCCTTTGGGACAGGGCATGGCTACACCTTC.

In nucleotides, the CDR3 is TGCGCCAGCAGTCGGACAGTCCCAAGACAATACAATGAGCAGTTCTTC. Its protein product is CASSRTVPRQYNEQFF. The chain uses TRBV5-1 and TRBJ2-1; possibly TRBD1 for D (6 bases). V was cut by 5 bases and J by 4 bases, with 19 bases left in between. The CDR3 spans 16 residues. Germline V gene lookup returns CDR1 SGHRS and CDR2 YFSETQ.

The chain has TRBV2 and TRBJ2-7, with 10 bases fitting TRBD2. Germline V CDR1 and CDR2: SNHLY, FYNNEI. Trimming took 7 bases from V and 10 from J; bases not matched to a gene: 7. The CDR3 consists of 12 residues. CDR3 DNA sequence: TGTGCCAGCAATCCTAGCGGGGGAAGACAGTACTTC. The encoded protein is CASNPSGGRQYF.

The chain recombines TRBV5-4 with TRBJ2-5; maybe TRBD2 (5 bases). Germline values: CDR1 SGHNT, CDR2 YYREEE (reference sequence). Trimming shortened V by 5 bases and J by 0 bases, and 11 bases separated the two germline ends. CDR3 size: 14 residues. The CDR3 loop is CASSTGNDQETQYF. As DNA, the CDR3 is TGTGCCAGCAGTACCGGGAATGACCAAGAGACCCAGTACTTC.

V and J are TRBV5-1 and TRBJ2-3; 15 bases agree with TRBD2. The CDR3 covers 17 residues. Germline assignment: CDR1 SGHRS and CDR2 YFSETQ. The ends lost 4 bases at V and 2 bases at J; junction bases unmatched: 5. The CDR3 nucleotides are TGCGCCAGCAGCCTCGGGACTAGCGGGAGGCCCACAGATACGCAGTATTTT. Amino acids: CASSLGTSGRPTDTQYF. Full variable domain (remainder filled in from reference TRBV5-1 and TRBJ2-3): KAGVTQTPRYLIKTRGQQVTLSCSPISGHRSVSWYQQTPGQGLQFLFEYFSETQRNKGNFPGRFSGRQFSNSRSEMNVSTLELGDSALYLCASSLGTSGRPTDTQYFGPGTRLTVL.

The rearrangement links TRBV5-5 to TRBJ1-1; 7 bases are shared with TRBD1. The CDR3 has 14 amino acids. V gave up 4 bases and J gave up 3 bases; unmatched junction bases: 6. The germline V gene has CDR1 SGHKS and CDR2 YYEKEE (reference sequence). The CDR3, as DNA: TGTGCCAGCAGCGGGGGACAGTACGACACTGAAGCTTTCTTT. Its protein is CASSGGQYDTEAFF. Looking up the rest from reference TRBV5-5 and TRBJ1-1 gives the full variable domain: DAGVTQSPTHLIKTRGQQVTLRCSPISGHKSVSWYQQVLGQGPQFIFQYYEKEERGRGNFPDRFSARQFPNYSSELNVNALLLGDSALYLCASSGGQYDTEAFFGQGTRLTVV.

The genes are TRBV25-1 and TRBJ1-5; D remains unclear. This CDR3 spans 13 amino acids. CDR1 is MGHDK and CDR2 is SYGVNS in the germline V gene. V lost 3 bases and J 4 bases, leaving 7 bases between the germline ends. CDR3 nucleotide sequence: TGTGCCAGCAGTGATCGGGTTAATCAGCCCCAGCATTTT. This gives the protein CASSDRVNQPQHF.

The chain has TRBV9 and TRBJ1-5, with D unresolved. V shed 0 bases and J shed 4 bases, with 11 bases lying between them. The CDR3 extends over 15 amino acids. CDR1 and CDR2 (germline): SGDLS, YYNGEE. The CDR3 nucleotides read TGTGCCAGCAGCGTAGGCGTTGGTGAGAATCAGCCCCAGCATTTT. The encoded protein is CASSVGVGENQPQHF.

The chain carries TRBV19 and TRBJ2-2; 10 bases match TRBD1. Germline CDR1 is LNHDA and CDR2 is SQIVND (reference sequence). The CDR3 runs to 16 residues. V gave up 3 bases and J gave up 2 bases; unmatched junction bases: 3. CDR3 protein: CASSIGQGVNTGELFF. The CDR3 nucleotides read TGTGCCAGTAGTATTGGACAGGGGGTAAACACCGGGGAGCTGTTTTTT.

The rearrangement uses TRBV20-1 and TRBJ1-2; D gene unclear. The ends were cut back, 3 bases at V and 3 bases at J, with 11 bases in the middle. This CDR3 contains 13 residues. Germline lookup yields CDR1 DFQATT and CDR2 SNEGSKA (reference sequence). The CDR3 DNA is TGCAGTGCTAGTGGGCAGGTCGACTATGGCTACACCTTC. Its translation: CSASGQVDYGYTF.

This sequence joins TRBV6-5 and TRBJ1-1, with 8 bases lining up with TRBD1. CDR1 MNHEY and CDR2 SVGAGI come from the germline V gene. CDR3 length equals 14 residues. The J segment lost 4 bases and the V segment lost 9 bases, leaving 10 bases of the junction unmatched. CDR3 nucleotides: TGTGCCAGTGGACAGGGCCGCGGGGCCACTGAAGCTTTCTTT. It codes for CASGQGRGATEAFF.

The gene calls are TRBV7-3 and TRBJ2-5, with 13 bases that match TRBD2. The CDR3 has 16 residues. Germline V CDR1 and CDR2: SGHTA, FQGTGA. The junction had 5 bases not matched to a gene; V was cut back by 5 bases and J by 2 bases. CDR3 region: CASSPGLAGRQETQYF. DNA for the CDR3: TGTGCCAGCAGCCCGGGACTAGCGGGACGACAAGAGACCCAGTACTTC.

V usage is TRBV3-1 (or the pseudogene TRBV3-2) and J usage is TRBJ2-3; D uncertain. The CDR3 totals 12 residues. Germline assignment: CDR1 LGHDT and CDR2 YNNKEL (reference sequence). V lost 4 bases and J 6 bases, leaving 8 bases between the germline ends. Here the CDR3 reads CASSPSSDTQYF. CDR3 bases: TGTGCCAGCAGCCCCAGTTCGGATACGCAGTATTTT.

The gene calls are TRBV30 and TRBJ2-5; 7 nucleotides match TRBD2. V trimming: 5 bases; J trimming: 5 bases; junction bases outside the gene matches: 8. The CDR3 covers 13 residues. Looked up from germline, CDR1 is GTSNPN and CDR2 is SVGIG (reference sequence). The CDR3 nucleotides are TGTGCCTGGCTACCGGGGCGGGGGGAGACCCAGTACTTC. Encoded protein: CAWLPGRGETQYF.

This clone has only one observation. This rearrangement joins TRBV9 to TRBJ2-3, with a weak D call TRBD2 (5 bases). This CDR3 is 16 amino acids long. Trimming cost V 4 bases and J 3 bases, with 18 bases left between them. Germline-derived CDR1 and CDR2 are SGDLS and YYNGEE. CDR3 residues: CASSRRPEAPTDTQYF. In DNA, the CDR3 is TGTGCCAGCAGCCGACGCCCGGAGGCCCCTACAGATACGCAGTATTTT. Looking up the rest from reference TRBV9 and TRBJ2-3 gives the full variable domain: DSGVTQTPKHLITATGQRVTLRCSPRSGDLSVYWYQQSLDQGLQFLIQYYNGEERAKGNILERFSAQQFPDLHSELNLSSLELGDSALYFCASSRRPEAPTDTQYFGPGTRLTVL.

V usage is TRBV27 and J usage is TRBJ2-7; 7 nucleotides line up with TRBD2. CDR1 and CDR2 (germline): MNHEY, SMNVEV (reference sequence). The CDR3 contains 15 residues. The V segment lost 4 bases and the J segment 0 bases; nucleotides outside the gene matches: 6. The CDR3 DNA sequence: TGTGCCAGCAGTTGGAGCGGGATAAGCTCCTACGAGCAGTACTTC. Translation gives CASSWSGISSYEQYF.